These 4 T cell receptor beta chains originate from one sample sequenced in a study of Graves' ophthalmopathy and Graves' hyperthyroidism. Investigators amplified TCR beta CDR3 regions from RNA transcripts. Second-round multiplex PCR followed a first-round RT-PCR using HTBI primers. TCRdb re-derived calls from the multiplex PCR reads in MiXCR, one entry per CDR3 protein. Here the sample spans roughly 400,000 distinct CDR3 sequences, 15% being singletons. Sequencing used peripheral blood. These receptor sequences come from a woman aged 18-29 years with stable Graves' hyperthyroidism.

This clonotype has at least ten counts. The chain has TRBV6-5 and TRBJ2-7; D perhaps matches TRBD2 (6 bases). Germline CDR1 is MNHEY and CDR2 is SVGAGI. The CDR3 totals 13 residues. Trimming left V 1 base short and J 6 bases short, with 10 bases between. The CDR3 DNA is TGTGCCAGCAGTTACTTAGGACTACGCGAGCAGTACTTC. Protein product: CASSYLGLREQYF.

The CDR3 sequence: CASSEALLLYEQYF. CDR3 sequence (DNA): TGTGCCAGCAGTGAAGCTCTACTCCTCTACGAGCAGTACTTC. This sequence joins TRBV6-1 and TRBJ2-7; D is ambiguous. This CDR3 has 14 amino acids. Germline V gene data show CDR1 as MNHNS and CDR2 as SASEGT. Between the trimmed V and J ends, which lost 0 bases and 3 bases, there was a span of 9 bases.

This clonotype has at least ten counts. The J gene is TRBJ2-5, the V gene TRBV6-1, with D perhaps matching TRBD1 (6 bases). From germline, CDR1 is MNHNS and CDR2 SASEGT. With 6 bases removed from V and 4 bases from J, the gap between germline ends came to 15 bases. This CDR3 is built from 14 residues. The CDR3: CASSRHRGGETQYF. Here the CDR3 DNA reads TGTGCCAGCAGCAGACACCGAGGGGGAGAGACCCAGTACTTC.

In its sample, this clonotype was seen many times. The J gene is TRBJ2-6, the V gene TRBV19; possibly TRBD2 for D (5 bases). Per germline, CDR1 LNHDA and CDR2 SQIVND (reference sequence). V dropped 0 bases and J dropped 2 bases, with 14 bases sitting between them. The CDR3 runs to 18 residues. The CDR3 region has the DNA TGTGCCAGTAGTATAGACCCGCGGGCCCGGCCTGGGGCCAACGTCCTGACTTTC. This sequence encodes CASSIDPRARPGANVLTF.